The next 2 T cell receptor beta chains were all read from a single sample in a study of blood T cells in healthy people across ages. Through a sample-barcoded 5' primer and a J-beta primer mix, a second PCR was run for about 6 to 11 cycles. MiXCR, run by TCRdb on the 5' RACE reads, gives a single entry per CDR3 protein. The repertoire holds some 1.8 million distinct CDR3 sequences, with about two fifths as singletons. The sequenced material came from blood. The source of these receptors is a human donor in good health.

This clonotype was detected a few times. The rearrangement uses TRBV3-1 and TRBJ2-7; D unresolved. This CDR3 has 12 amino acids. The germline CDR1 and CDR2 sequences are LGHDT and YNNKEL (reference sequence). V lost 0 bases and J 9 bases, leaving 9 bases between the germline ends. The CDR3 loop is CASSQEGWGQYF. CDR3 bases: TGTGCCAGCAGCCAAGAAGGCTGGGGGCAGTACTTC.

The J gene is TRBJ2-1, the V gene TRBV20-1, with TRBD1 matching 7 bases. The ends lost 6 bases at V and 6 bases at J; junction bases unmatched: 11. The CDR3 spans 14 residues. Germline CDR1 reads DFQATT; CDR2 reads SNEGSKA (reference sequence). The CDR3 DNA reads TGCAGTGCGCCAAAAACAGGGGCCTGCAATGAGCAGTTCTTC. This codes for CSAPKTGACNEQFF.